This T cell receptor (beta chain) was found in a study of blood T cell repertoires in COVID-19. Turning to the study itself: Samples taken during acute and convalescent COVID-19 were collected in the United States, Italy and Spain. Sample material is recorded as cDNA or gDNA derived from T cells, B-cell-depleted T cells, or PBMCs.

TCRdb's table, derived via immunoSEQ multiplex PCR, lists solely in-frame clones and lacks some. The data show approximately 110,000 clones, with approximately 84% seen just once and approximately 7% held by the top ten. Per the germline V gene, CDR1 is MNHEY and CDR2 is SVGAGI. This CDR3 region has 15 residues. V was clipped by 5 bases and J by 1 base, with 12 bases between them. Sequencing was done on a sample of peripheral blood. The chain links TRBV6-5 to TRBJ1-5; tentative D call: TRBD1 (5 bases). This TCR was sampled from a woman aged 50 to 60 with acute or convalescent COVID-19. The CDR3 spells CASSPPGNSNQPQHF. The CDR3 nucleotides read TGTGCCAGCAGTCCTCCAGGGAACAGCAATCAGCCCCAGCATTTT.